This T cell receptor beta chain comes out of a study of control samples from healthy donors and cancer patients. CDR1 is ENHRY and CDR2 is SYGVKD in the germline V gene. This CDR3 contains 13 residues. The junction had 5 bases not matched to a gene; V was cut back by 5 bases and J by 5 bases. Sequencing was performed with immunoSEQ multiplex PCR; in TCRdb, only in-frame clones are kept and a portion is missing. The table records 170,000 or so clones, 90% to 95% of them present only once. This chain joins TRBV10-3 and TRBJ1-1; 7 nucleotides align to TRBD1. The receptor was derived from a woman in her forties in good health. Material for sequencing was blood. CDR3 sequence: CAISSRGETEAFF. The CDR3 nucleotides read TGTGCCATCAGTTCCAGGGGGGAGACTGAAGCTTTCTTT.